Each of the 19 T cell receptor beta chains below was sequenced from the same sample in a study of CD8 T cells in Susac syndrome. Random hexamers primed reverse transcription of about 0.45 to 1 ug RNA. A single record per CDR3 protein comes from TCRdb applying MiXCR to the immunoSEQ multiplex PCR reads. The data show approximately 190,000 distinct CDR3 sequences, with 85% to 95% seen just once and around 0.16% held by the top ten. The specimen sequenced was CD8+ T cells from PBMCs. The receptors come from a human donor with Susac syndrome.

This chain connects TRBV11-2 to TRBJ2-7; TRBD1 matches at 7 bases. Trimming cost V 5 bases and J 0 bases; bases outside gene matches: 7. Germline loops: CDR1 SGHAT, CDR2 FQNNGV. CDR3 size: 15 residues. This chain's CDR3 is CASSNPGTASYEQYF. The CDR3 region has the DNA TGTGCCAGCAGCAACCCCGGGACAGCCTCCTACGAGCAGTACTTC. The whole variable domain, remainder taken from reference TRBV11-2 and TRBJ2-7, is EAGVAQSPRYKIIEKRQSVAFWCNPISGHATLYWYQQILGQGPKLLIQFQNNGVVDDSQLPKDRFSAERLKGVDSTLKIQPAKLEDSAVYLCASSNPGTASYEQYFGPGTRLTVT.

J is TRBJ2-3 and V is TRBV4-1, with 10 bases identical to TRBD2. After removal of 1 base from V and 1 base from J, the junction contained 5 bases not matched to a gene. This CDR3 is built from 17 residues. The V gene's germline CDR1 is MGHRA and CDR2 YSYEKL. The CDR3 sequence: CASSQGAGTSGTDTQYF. The DNA for the CDR3 is TGCGCCAGCAGCCAAGGAGCCGGGACTAGCGGCACAGATACGCAGTATTTT.

The chain recombines TRBV19 with TRBJ1-5; D is perhaps TRBD1 (5 bases). Germline CDR1 and CDR2: LNHDA and SQIVND (reference sequence). Between the trimmed V and J ends, which lost 4 bases and 5 bases, there was a span of 9 bases. The CDR3 contains 13 residues. The CDR3, as DNA: TGTGCCAGTAGTAACAGGAACTATCAGCCCCAGCATTTT. Translation: CASSNRNYQPQHF.

CDR3 sequence (DNA): TGCAGCGAGCTGGACAGGGAGAACACTGAAGCTTTCTTT. Amino acids: CSELDRENTEAFF. J is TRBJ1-1 and V is TRBV29-1; 8 nucleotides agree with TRBD1. Germline CDR1 SQVTM, CDR2 ANQGSEA. With 7 bases clipped from V and 1 base from J, the junction kept 5 bases outside the gene matches. CDR3 length equals 13 residues.

The chain links TRBV9 to TRBJ1-1; no clear D. Germline CDR1 reads SGDLS; CDR2 reads YYNGEE. V was shortened by 0 bases and J by 1 base, with 13 bases between the two germline ends. The CDR3 runs to 16 residues. CDR3 loop: CASSVGPGVSNTEAFF. The CDR3 DNA is TGTGCCAGCAGCGTAGGCCCCGGGGTCTCGAACACTGAAGCTTTCTTT.

The V gene is TRBV20-1, the J gene TRBJ2-7, with TRBD2 identical over 7 bases. Germline-derived CDR1 and CDR2 are DFQATT and SNEGSKA (reference sequence). Trimming removed 0 bases from V and 5 bases from J; junction bases left unmatched: 7. CDR3 length: 14 amino acids. CDR3 nucleotides: TGCAGTGCTAGAGATGGGGGGGAAGTCCACGAGCAGTACTTC. This sequence encodes CSARDGGEVHEQYF.

This CDR3 is CASSLIQGSSYEQYF. Written as DNA, the CDR3 is TGTGCCAGCAGCCTAATTCAGGGTAGCTCCTACGAGCAGTACTTC. The gene calls are TRBV7-2 and TRBJ2-7; a possible D gene is TRBD1 (5 bases). Trimming removed 5 bases at V and 0 bases at J, with 14 bases between. This CDR3 region has 15 residues. Germline CDR1 is SGHTA and CDR2 is FQGNSA.

The rearrangement uses TRBV9 and TRBJ1-4; maybe TRBD1 (6 bases). Germline CDR1 and CDR2: SGDLS and YYNGEE. With 0 bases removed from V and 8 bases from J, the gap between germline ends came to 14 bases. The CDR3 is made up of 15 amino acids. DNA of the CDR3: TGTGCCAGCAGCGTAGGCGGCAGGGGATCGGAAAAACTGTTTTTT. Its translation: CASSVGGRGSEKLFF.

The CDR3 region is CASSQGAETQYF. The CDR3 nucleotides are TGTGCCAGCAGCCAAGGGGCGGAGACCCAGTACTTC. The chain combines TRBV4-2 with TRBJ2-5, with D unresolved. Germline V gene lookup returns CDR1 LGHNA and CDR2 YNFKEQ. The CDR3 covers 12 residues. V lost 1 base, J lost 5 bases, and 5 bases lay in between.

The chain is built from TRBV12-3 or TRBV12-4 and TRBJ2-3; the match to TRBD2 covers 11 bases. The V segment lost 6 bases and the J segment 6 bases; nucleotides outside the gene matches: 14. The CDR3 totals 17 residues. The CDR3 loop is CASRGVAGGPHMDTQYF. CDR3 in DNA: TGTGCCAGCAGGGGGGTAGCGGGGGGGCCGCACATGGATACGCAGTATTTT.

The V and J genes are TRBV5-1 and TRBJ1-5; D might be TRBD1 (6 bases). Germline CDR1 SGHRS, CDR2 YFSETQ. Trimming pared 1 base from V and 7 bases from J, leaving 12 bases between. CDR3 length: 14 amino acids. The CDR3 DNA sequence: TGCGCCAGCAGCTTGAGGGGACAAAGGCAGCCCCAGCATTTT. Translation gives CASSLRGQRQPQHF.

This chain joins TRBV30 and TRBJ2-1; unclear D gene. The CDR3 contains 12 residues. The germline CDR1 and CDR2 sequences are GTSNPN and SVGIG (reference sequence). Trimming took 2 bases from V and 1 from J, leaving 3 bases between them. CDR3 sequence reads: CAWSTSYNEQFF. The CDR3, as DNA: TGTGCCTGGAGTACTTCCTACAATGAGCAGTTCTTC.

J is TRBJ2-5 and V is TRBV16; no definite D call. Between the trimmed V and J ends, which lost 3 bases and 5 bases, there was a span of 4 bases. This CDR3 comprises 11 residues. Germline V CDR1 and CDR2: KGHSY, FQNENV. The CDR3 protein is CASSHKETQYF. The CDR3 bases are TGTGCCAGCAGCCATAAGGAGACCCAGTACTTC.

The chain uses TRBV6-5 and TRBJ2-7; D gene ambiguous. Looked up from germline, CDR1 is MNHEY and CDR2 is SVGAGI. Trimming took off 3 bases at V and 2 bases at J, with 20 bases between the two ends. The CDR3 contains 17 residues. The CDR3 DNA sequence: TGTGCCAGCAGTTATTCCGCTCTCTCAGGCCCGGCCTACGAGCAGTACTTC. This codes for CASSYSALSGPAYEQYF.

This chain links TRBV9 with TRBJ1-1; 7 nucleotides align to TRBD1. CDR1 and CDR2 (germline): SGDLS, YYNGEE. The trim removed 4 bases at V and 5 bases at J, leaving 11 bases unmatched. CDR3 size: 15 residues. CDR3 amino acids: CASSPSGQAGTEAFF. CDR3 nucleotide sequence: TGTGCCAGCAGCCCTAGTGGACAGGCAGGGACTGAAGCTTTCTTT.

This clonotype was found once. The rearrangement links TRBV29-1 to TRBJ1-2; D unclear. Germline CDR1 and CDR2: SQVTM and ANQGSEA. The CDR3 totals 13 residues. V lost 4 bases and J lost 4, with 13 bases in between. In nucleotides, the CDR3 is TGCAGCGTTGCACAGACCACCCTCTATGGCTACACCTTC. Residues: CSVAQTTLYGYTF.

The CDR3 nucleotides read TGTGCCAGCTCTCGGGGTTACCAAGAGACCCAGTACTTC. Its protein is CASSRGYQETQYF. V is TRBV7-3 and J is TRBJ2-5, with D tentatively TRBD2 (5 bases). Germline V lookup: CDR1 SGHTA, CDR2 FQGTGA. The ends were cut back, 8 bases at V and 0 bases at J, with 10 bases in the middle. CDR3 length equals 13 residues.

V usage is TRBV6-6 and J usage is TRBJ2-7; 7 bases align to TRBD2. The CDR3 runs 15 residues. CDR1 is MNHNY and CDR2 is SVGAGI in the germline V gene (reference sequence). V gave up 2 bases and J gave up 3 bases; unmatched junction bases: 7. The CDR3 DNA is TGTGCCAGCAGTTACCCCACGCGGGGGTACTACGAGCAGTACTTC. Translated, it gives CASSYPTRGYYEQYF.

This chain links TRBV20-1 with TRBJ1-2, with unresolved D. Germline CDR1 DFQATT, CDR2 SNEGSKA (reference sequence). The ends were cut back, 5 bases at V and 5 bases at J, with 15 bases in the middle. The CDR3 runs to 13 residues. The CDR3: CSADPDGLYGYTF. The CDR3 DNA reads as TGCAGTGCTGACCCGGACGGTTTATATGGCTACACCTTC.